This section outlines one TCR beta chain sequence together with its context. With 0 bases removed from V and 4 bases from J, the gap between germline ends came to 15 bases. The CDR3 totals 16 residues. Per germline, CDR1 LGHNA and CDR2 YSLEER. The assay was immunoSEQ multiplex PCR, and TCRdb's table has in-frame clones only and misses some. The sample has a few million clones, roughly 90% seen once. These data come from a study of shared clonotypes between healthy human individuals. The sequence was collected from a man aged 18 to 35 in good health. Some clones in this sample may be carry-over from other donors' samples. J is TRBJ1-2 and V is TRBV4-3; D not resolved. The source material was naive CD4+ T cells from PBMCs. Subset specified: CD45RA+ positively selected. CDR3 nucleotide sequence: TGCGCCAGCAGCCAAGACCCTCTAGCCGCGGGCTATGGCTACACCTTC. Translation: CASSQDPLAAGYGYTF.